This is a list of T cell receptor beta chains from one sample in a study of blood T cell repertoires in COVID-19. The table came from immunoSEQ multiplex PCR; TCRdb's copy has only in-frame clones and leaves some out. The repertoire has around 50,000 clones, 70% to 90% of them found once; the top ten carry over 2%. Sequencing was done on a sample of peripheral blood. These receptors were taken from a human donor in a cohort sampled during active COVID-19. Both conserved end residues are part of each CDR3. A D gene is named only where the DNA matches it firmly.

v_call	j_call	d_call	cdr3_aa
TRBV4-2	TRBJ2-5	TRBD2	CASSFGTSVETQYF
TRBV4-2	TRBJ2-5	NA	CASSLAQGSEETQYF
TRBV6-2/TRBV6-3	TRBJ2-5	NA	CASSFGEGVKETQYF
TRBV7-8	TRBJ2-5	TRBD2	CASSSGLAGAGKETQYF
TRBV13	TRBJ1-4	NA	CASSGPGSGTGKLFF
TRBV3-1/TRBV3-2	TRBJ1-1	NA	CASSQGRNTEAFF
TRBV7-4	TRBJ1-4	NA	CASSLGVSGVSEKLFF
TRBV24-1	TRBJ2-7	TRBD2	CATSDRGTSGSLNEQYF
TRBV11-2	TRBJ1-2	TRBD1	CASSLAGGSGYTF
TRBV3-1/TRBV3-2	TRBJ2-1	TRBD2	CASSPYMAGGPNEQFF
TRBV6-5	TRBJ1-1	TRBD1	CASSYTGQGAEAFF
TRBV5-8	TRBJ1-3	NA	CASSLGSGPSGNTIYF
TRBV18	TRBJ2-7	NA	CASSREVWSYEQYF
TRBV14	TRBJ2-7	NA	CASSPRQDSYEQYF
TRBV7-8	TRBJ1-5	TRBD1	CASSLDRGINQPQHF
TRBV20-1	TRBJ1-2	NA	CSALSDGYTF
TRBV12-5	TRBJ2-1	NA	CASGLVVGSSYNEQFF
TRBV10-3	TRBJ2-7	TRBD1	CAISLTGYEQYF
TRBV13	TRBJ1-5	TRBD1	CASSLTGSHNQPQHF
TRBV9	TRBJ2-7	NA	CASSPRLLPYEQYF
TRBV7-9	TRBJ1-2	NA	CASSLGEGDVYGYTF
TRBV27	TRBJ2-7	TRBD2	CASSLRWGGPTYEQYF
TRBV5-1	TRBJ1-1	NA	CASSFQGSARNTEAFF
TRBV5-1	TRBJ2-7	NA	CASSLGSASNSYEQYF
TRBV4-3	TRBJ1-1	NA	CASSQDWTQNTEAFF
TRBV19	TRBJ2-5	NA	CASSIGQGGETQYF
TRBV9	TRBJ2-7	NA	CASSPRGEYEQYF
TRBV6-5	TRBJ2-1	NA	CASSIRDTNNEQFF
TRBV19	TRBJ1-1	TRBD1	CASMGFRTGGTEAFF
TRBV12-3/TRBV12-4	TRBJ2-7	NA	CASSIQGSYEQYF
TRBV30	TRBJ2-5	TRBD2	CAWILGGRAEETQYF
TRBV6-5	TRBJ2-7	NA	CASRRAYEQYF
TRBV12-3/TRBV12-4	TRBJ1-1	NA	CASSLVGQREAFF
TRBV4-3	TRBJ2-3	TRBD1	CASSLEDRLSTDTQYF
TRBV7-3	TRBJ2-1	TRBD1	CASSLGQGTAEQFF
TRBV7-2	TRBJ2-1	TRBD2	CASSLSGGGGFNEQFF
TRBV15	TRBJ2-7	NA	CATSRELNYEQYF
TRBV15	TRBJ2-3	TRBD2	CATSRGRTSGGGSTQYF
TRBV7-9	TRBJ1-2	TRBD1	CASSPGQGDYGYTF
TRBV7-2	TRBJ2-3	NA	CASSPLADTQYF
TRBV7-2	TRBJ1-2	TRBD1	CASSLGGQGSRGYTF
TRBV10-1	TRBJ2-7	NA	CASSEAGDVYEQYF
TRBV10-3	TRBJ2-5	NA	CAISDRDLSGETQYF
TRBV18	TRBJ2-1	TRBD2	CASSPVVAGGISHEQFF
TRBV4-2	TRBJ1-2	TRBD1	CASSQDLVGTGGIHYGYTF
TRBV5-1	TRBJ2-1	TRBD2	CASSLASGGPNNEQFF
TRBV29-1	TRBJ2-1	NA	CSVDSSSYNEQFF
TRBV6-6	TRBJ2-5	TRBD1	CASSYTGGQETQYF
TRBV3-1/TRBV3-2	TRBJ2-2	NA	CASSLTRTGELFF
TRBV4-1	TRBJ2-3	TRBD2	CASSRTSGDADTQYF
TRBV30	TRBJ1-6	NA	CAWSVDSSYNSPLHF
TRBV4-3	TRBJ2-1	TRBD1	CASSQDTGAYEQFF
TRBV5-4	TRBJ1-4	NA	CASSMKTGYDNEKLFF
TRBV6-2/TRBV6-3	TRBJ2-1	NA	CASSSEGQSPYNEQFF
TRBV5-1	TRBJ2-1	TRBD2	CASSLVLAGADEQFF
TRBV7-2	TRBJ1-5	NA	CASSLVQSNQPQHF
TRBV11-3	TRBJ2-7	TRBD2	CASSLGGGKGQYF
TRBV5-6	TRBJ2-7	TRBD2	CASSIPSLAEREQYF
TRBV4-1	TRBJ2-7	NA	CASSQAFQGIGGEQYF